Below, 21 T cell receptor beta chains from the same sample are listed, as sequenced in a study of T-cell memory formation after mild COVID-19 (dated by TCRdb to the early 2020s). The library relied on 5' RACE. Sequencing used an Illumina NovaSeq 6000. TCRdb trimmed the raw reads at Q25, called clones with MiXCR and kept productive beta chains. Rows are combined by CDR3 protein, so each entry shows the most common genes and DNA. For this sample there are approximately 560,000 distinct CDR3 sequences; approximately 15% appear just once. In total, the top ten clones hold roughly 7.7% of the sample. Specimen: PBMCs or a T cell subset sorted from them (not recorded which). Receptors were obtained from an adult woman who had mild COVID-19 (a few samples of this study predate the infection). The sample titles of this study are shuffled in the database, so cell type and time point are left out; the donor was told from shared clones.

This chain uses TRBV24-1 with TRBJ2-2; 9 nucleotides match TRBD1. The CDR3 length is 18 residues. The germline gives CDR1 KGHDR, CDR2 SFDVKD. The junction had 8 bases not matched to a gene; V was cut back by 3 bases and J by 1 base. CDR3 DNA: TGTGCCACCAGTGATCTGTTCCCGGGACAGGGGAACACCGGGGAGCTGTTTTTT. Residues: CATSDLFPGQGNTGELFF.

This clonotype was seen ten or more times. J is TRBJ2-2 and V is TRBV7-9, with 7 nucleotides matching TRBD1. After removal of 5 bases from V and 6 bases from J, the junction contained 3 bases not matched to a gene. Germline loops: CDR1 SEHNR, CDR2 FQNEAQ (reference sequence). This CDR3 spans 13 amino acids. For the CDR3, the DNA is TGTGCCAGCAGCCCGGGGACAGCCGGGGAGCTGTTTTTT. Its protein product is CASSPGTAGELFF.

In its sample, this clonotype was seen a few times. This rearrangement joins TRBV24-1 to TRBJ1-2; weak D call: TRBD1 (5 bases). The V end was cut by 6 bases, the J end by 5 bases, with 15 bases between. From germline, CDR1 is KGHDR and CDR2 SFDVKD. The CDR3 covers 14 residues. In DNA, the CDR3 is TGTGCCACCAGTCACGGGGGGGAGACTTATGGCTACACCTTC. It encodes CATSHGGETYGYTF.

The chain employs TRBV5-1 and TRBJ2-7, with 8 bases matching TRBD2. With 9 bases clipped from V and 5 bases from J, the junction kept 10 bases outside the gene matches. This CDR3 region has 13 residues. CDR1 SGHRS and CDR2 YFSETQ come from the germline V gene. The chain's CDR3 is CATSTGLVNEQYF. The CDR3 DNA is TGCGCCACCTCGACGGGACTAGTTAACGAGCAGTACTTC.

This clonotype was recorded at least ten times. The CDR3 protein is CASSSPLRGRLGYTF. In DNA form, the CDR3 reads TGTGCCAGCAGTTCCCCACTCCGGGGCCGACTGGGCTACACCTTC. V usage is TRBV27 and J usage is TRBJ1-2; maybe TRBD1 (5 bases). This CDR3 is built from 15 residues. Trimming stripped 4 bases from V and 8 bases from J, with 20 bases between. The V gene's germline CDR1 is MNHEY and CDR2 SMNVEV (reference sequence).

This clonotype turned up a few times. V and J are TRBV12-3 or TRBV12-4 and TRBJ2-1; no clear D gene. Trimming took 5 bases from V and 6 from J, leaving 11 bases between them. The CDR3 runs 13 residues. This CDR3 is CASSLRRRNEQFF. CDR3 in DNA: TGTGCCAGCAGTCTGAGACGTCGCAATGAGCAGTTCTTC.

The CDR3 DNA reads TGCGCCAGCAGCTTGGTATTAGCGGGGTTAACAGATACGCAGTATTTT. Translation gives CASSLVLAGLTDTQYF. The rearrangement links TRBV5-1 to TRBJ2-3; 8 bases are a match to TRBD2. The CDR3 extends over 16 amino acids. Germline CDR1 is SGHRS and CDR2 is YFSETQ. V shed 0 bases, J shed 3 bases, and the junction held 6 bases outside the gene matches.

This clonotype showed up just a few times. The V call is TRBV5-1, the J call TRBJ1-5; 8 bases are a match to TRBD1. V lost 3 bases and J lost 7; bases outside the gene matches: 9. CDR1 SGHRS and CDR2 YFSETQ come from the germline V gene. The CDR3 runs to 15 residues. The CDR3 nucleotides are TGCGCCAGCAGCTGGTCAGGGGGCAGGAGGCAGCCCCAGCATTTT. Amino acids: CASSWSGGRRQPQHF.

V gene TRBV5-5 combines with J gene TRBJ2-1; the D is unclear. Germline CDR1 is SGHKS and CDR2 is YYEKEE (reference sequence). The CDR3 extends over 13 amino acids. V lost 6 bases, J lost 9 bases, and 16 bases lay in between. CDR3 DNA sequence: TGTGCCAGCACCCTAGAATTGCAGGCTGAGCAGTTCTTC. Translation gives CASTLELQAEQFF.

V is TRBV7-2 and J is TRBJ1-1; D remains unclear. This CDR3 comprises 12 residues. Germline CDR1 reads SGHTA; CDR2 reads FQGNSA. V was shortened by 2 bases and J by 4 bases, with 5 bases between the two germline ends. The CDR3 DNA is TGTGCCAGCAGCTTAATAGGCACTGAAGCTTTCTTT. Translated: CASSLIGTEAFF.

This clonotype has just one count. This chain joins TRBV7-8 and TRBJ1-5; D uncertain. V was trimmed by 2 bases and J by 3 bases, leaving 11 bases between them. The germline gives CDR1 SGHVS, CDR2 FQNEAQ. CDR3 length equals 15 residues. The CDR3 bases are TGTGCCAGCAGCTTACGGGCTACCCTCAATCAGCCCCAGCATTTT. As protein: CASSLRATLNQPQHF.

Only a few counts were recorded for this clonotype. The CDR3 spells CASSEADANTEAFF. The CDR3 DNA is TGTGCCAGCAGTGAAGCGGACGCAAACACTGAAGCTTTCTTT. V usage is TRBV6-1 and J usage is TRBJ1-1, with D hard to call. Germline V gives CDR1 MNHNS, CDR2 SASEGT. This CDR3 is 14 amino acids long. Trimming took 0 bases from V and 2 from J, leaving 7 bases between them.

The rearrangement uses TRBV7-9 and TRBJ2-5; the D is unclear. The CDR3 length is 11 residues. V dropped 7 bases and J dropped 1 base, with 4 bases sitting between them. CDR1 is SEHNR and CDR2 is FQNEAQ in the germline V gene (reference sequence). CDR3 amino acids: CASIFQETQYF. The CDR3 nucleotides read TGTGCCAGCATCTTCCAAGAGACCCAGTACTTC.

The chain employs TRBV29-1 and TRBJ1-6; TRBD1 aligns across 7 bases. The CDR3 totals 14 residues. Looked up from germline, CDR1 is SQVTM and CDR2 is ANQGSEA. Trimming removed 3 bases from V and 8 bases from J; junction bases left unmatched: 7. Here the CDR3 DNA reads TGCAGCGTTGACCCACAGGGGCTTTATTCACCCCTCCACTTT. Amino acids: CSVDPQGLYSPLHF.

This sequence joins TRBV6-5 and TRBJ1-2; perhaps TRBD1 as D (6 bases). Trimming left V 4 bases short and J 6 bases short, with 30 bases between. Germline assignment: CDR1 MNHEY and CDR2 SVGAGI. The CDR3 length is 19 residues. The chain's CDR3 is CASSSTTGSGWSGANGYTF. The CDR3 DNA follows: TGTGCCAGCAGTTCCACGACAGGTTCTGGTTGGTCGGGAGCGAATGGCTACACCTTC.

This clonotype appeared once. The J gene is TRBJ2-3, the V gene TRBV4-3; 8 nucleotides agree with TRBD2. CDR3 size: 17 residues. In germline, CDR1 is LGHNA, CDR2 YSLEER. V trimming: 3 bases; J trimming: 0 bases; junction bases outside the gene matches: 8. The CDR3 bases are TGCGCCAGCAGCCAGGGGACTAGGGCGGGAAGCACAGATACGCAGTATTTT. Encoded protein: CASSQGTRAGSTDTQYF.

V and J are TRBV5-1 and TRBJ2-7; D is unclear. The CDR3 is made up of 14 amino acids. CDR1 is SGHRS, CDR2 YFSETQ, per germline. V lost 2 bases to trimming and J lost 0 bases, with 9 bases between them. The CDR3 DNA follows: TGCGCCAGCAGCTTTGACCCTAGCTCCTACGAGCAGTACTTC. It translates to CASSFDPSSYEQYF. Full variable domain (missing parts from reference TRBV5-1 and TRBJ2-7): KAGVTQTPRYLIKTRGQQVTLSCSPISGHRSVSWYQQTPGQGLQFLFEYFSETQRNKGNFPGRFSGRQFSNSRSEMNVSTLELGDSALYLCASSFDPSSYEQYFGPGTRLTVT.

The gene calls are TRBV19 and TRBJ1-4, with a weak D call TRBD1 (5 bases). V lost 7 bases to trimming and J lost 8 bases, with 20 bases between them. There are 15 residues in the CDR3. Per germline, CDR1 LNHDA and CDR2 SQIVND (reference sequence). For the CDR3, the DNA is TGTGCCAGTATCCCGGGGCCAGGTCTGATAGAAAAACTGTTTTTT. Encoded protein: CASIPGPGLIEKLFF.

This rearrangement joins TRBV12-3 or TRBV12-4 to TRBJ2-7, with no clear D. Trimming removed 3 bases from V and 1 base from J, with 13 bases in between. CDR3 length: 15 amino acids. Here the CDR3 reads CASSFGDLDSYEQYF. The CDR3 nucleotides read TGTGCCAGCAGTTTTGGTGACCTAGATTCCTACGAGCAGTACTTC.

Turning to this clonotype: The junction and the germline gene differ at one end; a read error may be behind it. The V gene is TRBV5-8, the J gene TRBJ2-4; 10 bases are shared with TRBD1. The CDR3 length is 13 residues. The germline V gene encodes CDR1 SGHTS and CDR2 YDEGEE. The CDR3 protein is CASSADRGRVLVF. The DNA of the CDR3 is TGTGCCAGCAGCGCTGACAGGGGGCGCGTTCTGGTCTTC.

The chain has TRBV20-1 and TRBJ2-1; TRBD2 matches 7 bases. CDR3 length equals 16 residues. V lost 0 bases to trimming and J lost 0 bases; unmatched junction nucleotides: 5. Germline-derived CDR1 and CDR2 are DFQATT and SNEGSKA (reference sequence). CDR3: CSARDRTGGSYNEQFF. In nucleotides, the CDR3 is TGCAGTGCTAGAGATAGGACGGGGGGCTCCTACAATGAGCAGTTCTTC.